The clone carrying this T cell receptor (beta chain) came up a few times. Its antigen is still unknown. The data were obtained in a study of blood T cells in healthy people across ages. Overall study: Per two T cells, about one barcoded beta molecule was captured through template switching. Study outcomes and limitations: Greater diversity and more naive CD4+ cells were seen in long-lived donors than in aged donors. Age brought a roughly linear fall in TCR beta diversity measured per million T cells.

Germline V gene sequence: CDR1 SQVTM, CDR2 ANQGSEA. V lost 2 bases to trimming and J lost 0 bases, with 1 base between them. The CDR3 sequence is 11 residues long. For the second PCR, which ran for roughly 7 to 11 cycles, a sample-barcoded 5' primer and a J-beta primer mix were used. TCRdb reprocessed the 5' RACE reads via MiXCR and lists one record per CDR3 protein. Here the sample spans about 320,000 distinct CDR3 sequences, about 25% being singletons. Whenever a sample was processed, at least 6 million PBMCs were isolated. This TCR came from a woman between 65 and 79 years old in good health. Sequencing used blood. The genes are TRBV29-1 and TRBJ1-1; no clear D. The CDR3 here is CSVEMNTEAFF. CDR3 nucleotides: TGCAGCGTTGAAATGAACACTGAAGCTTTCTTT. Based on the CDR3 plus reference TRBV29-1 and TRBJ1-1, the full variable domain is SAVISQKPSRDICQRGTSLTIQCQVDSQVTMMFWYRQQPGQSLTLIATANQGSEATYESGFVIDKFPISRPNLTFSTLTVSNMSPEDSSIYLCSVEMNTEAFFGQGTRLTVV.